This record looks at one TCR beta chain sequence and its context. Its antigen is still unknown. Base quality data are lacking; no much larger clone is found one base away. Every donor in the study was a healthy Caucasian. The twin cohort consisted of three pairs of female monozygotic twins, all aged roughly 18 to 29 years. Positive isolation kits from Invitrogen were used to isolate CD4+ and CD8+ T cell populations. The library was made by 5' RACE. Instrument used: Illumina HiSeq 2000. A universal primer binding site was added through template switching, and the final cDNA carried a unique molecular identifier so that TCR cDNA molecules could be counted accurately. Specific primers in the conserved constant-segment region were used to synthesize first-strand cDNA for the TCR alpha and beta chains. Each cDNA library was double barcoded, with a SMART-Mk sample barcode plus Illumina barcodes, to control for contamination. TruSeq adapter sequences along with Illumina sample barcodes were introduced in two successive PCR steps. Sequencing of the TCR alpha and beta cDNA libraries was done on the Illumina HiSeq platform using custom primers. Per the authors' processing: Unique molecular identifiers were extracted from raw reads with MiGEC, and CDR3 positions were determined with MiXCR. For each individual, recombination models were inferred using an EM algorithm with the repgenHMM and IGoR tools. The analysis of shared clonotypes was done with the tcR package in R, with sharing normalized by the product of cloneset sizes. To study raw recombination without the effects of thymic and clonal selection, out-of-frame nonproductive sequences were analyzed. TCRdb reworked the public reads: Q25 trimming with fastp, MiXCR clone assembly, productive beta chains retained. Entries that share a CDR3 protein sequence are merged under the most common genes and DNA. TCRdb's processing, not the authors' own work, is the source of the V and J calls. Counted in this sample were approximately 500,000 distinct CDR3 sequences; approximately 24% of them appeared once. About 3% of the sample lies in the top ten.

The sample originates from a study of identical twins (dated by TCRdb to 2015 to 2016). Notes on the research overall: TCR alpha and beta repertoires from monozygotic twins, unrelated adults of various ages and cord blood were deep-sequenced to test whether fetal clonotypes persist. Replicate twin experiments were performed at different times using different library preparation protocols to rule out contamination.

The research as a whole found: Excess twin sharing in beta out-of-frame sequences was weaker because fewer shared sequences lowered the signal-to-noise ratio. Compared with coincidental sharing between unrelated individuals, an excess of low generation-probability sequences was observed among out-of-frame TCR alpha sequences shared between twins. Out-of-frame TCR alpha sharing in monozygotic twins was systematically underestimated by recombination models, whereas sharing between unrelated individuals was in agreement with the recombination models. Fewer insertions were carried by abundant cord blood beta clonotypes, a similar but weaker trend appeared in young adult naive repertoires, and no such trend appeared in memory repertoires. Conclusions relied on cross-sectional statistical analysis, since the same donors could not be followed over many years. Invariant T cells such as MAIT and iNKT could partly confound zero-insertion analyses, though diverse VJ usage argued against this for most clonotypes.

The same sample was also used in a study of T cells expressing NK-cell markers. The second source states: Three sorted T-cell subsets (CD3+CD56+NKG2C+, CD3+CD56+NKG2C- and CD3+CD56-NKG2C+) from about 8 donors had their TCR beta-chain repertoires profiled. Among the eight sequenced donors, seven were HCMV-seropositive and one was HCMV-seronegative. To restrict sorting to alphabetaTCR-expressing T cells, an anti-gammadeltaTCR antibody was added in several experiments. In several donors, the dominant CD3+CD56+NKG2C+ clonotypes were among the top 10 CD8+ clonotypes and accounted for 1.0-7.0% of CD8+ T cells. Those dominant clonotypes were again the most abundant among CD3+CD56-NKG2C+ cells in a few donors, at about 25-65%. Whether the expanded NKG2C-expressing T cell clones were specific for HCMV antigens remained unclear. The eight sequenced donors were randomly selected healthy volunteers, three men and five women. HCMV-specific IgG was detected in serum with a commercial ELISA kit to determine HCMV serostatus. MIGEC handled demultiplexing of the reads and grouping by UMI, while MiTCR was used to assemble and quantify clonotypes. To exclude erroneous sequences, only TCR cDNA sequences supported by at least two reads were retained. The tcR package was used for downstream repertoire analysis, with clonotypes matched between fractions based on CDR3 nucleotide sequence plus V segment. Antigen specificity was annotated against VDJdb with VDJmatch, allowing one amino acid substitution in CDR3.

The receptor comes from a woman aged 18 to 35 in good health. Material for sequencing was CD4+ T cells sorted from blood.

The CDR3 loop reads CASSSRGQGTTGELFF. In nucleotides, the sequence is TGTGCCAGCAGCTCCAGGGGACAGGGGACCACCGGGGAGCTGTTTTTT. The chain is assembled from TRBV7-8 and TRBJ2-2; the central 10 bases match TRBD1. The CDR3, cysteine through phenylalanine, is 16 amino acids long. Only CDR3 DNA is held: 48 bases, read in frame from base 1. Germline trimming: 4 bases from V, 4 bases from J; junction bases outside gene matches: 6. CDR1 and CDR2 are drawn from the germline V gene: SGHVS, FQNEAQ. Full variable domain (CDR3 extended with the reference TRBV7-8 and TRBJ2-2 proteins): GAGVSQSPRYKVAKRGQDVALRCDPISGHVSLFWYQQALGQGPEFLTYFQNEAQLDKSGLPSDRFFAERPEGSVSTLKIQRTQQEDSAVYLCASSSRGQGTTGELFFGEGSRLTVL.